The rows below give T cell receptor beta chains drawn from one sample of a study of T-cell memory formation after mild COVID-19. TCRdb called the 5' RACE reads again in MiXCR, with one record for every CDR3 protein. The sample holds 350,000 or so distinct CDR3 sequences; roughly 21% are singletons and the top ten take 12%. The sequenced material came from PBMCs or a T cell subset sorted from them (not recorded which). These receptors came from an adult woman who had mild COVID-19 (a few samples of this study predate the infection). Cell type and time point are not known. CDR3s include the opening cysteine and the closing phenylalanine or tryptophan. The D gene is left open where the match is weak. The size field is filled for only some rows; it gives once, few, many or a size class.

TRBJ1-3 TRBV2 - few TGTGCCAGCAGTGTGGTGGCGCCGGTTCCCATATATTTT CASSVVAPVPIYF
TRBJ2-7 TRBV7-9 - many TGTGCCAGCACCAATCTGGGCCCCTACGAGCAGTACTTC CASTNLGPYEQYF
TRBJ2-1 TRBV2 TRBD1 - TGTGCCAGCAAGAGGGACAGGAACAATGAGCAGTTCTTC CASKRDRNNEQFF
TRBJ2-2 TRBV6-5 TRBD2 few TGTGCCAGCAGTTATAGCGGGGGGGCCCCCGGGGAGCTGTTTTTT CASSYSGGAPGELFF
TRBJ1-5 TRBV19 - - TGTGCCAGTAGTCGACAGTTTCTTAATCAGCCCCAGCATTTT CASSRQFLNQPQHF
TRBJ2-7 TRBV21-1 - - TGTGCCAGCAGCCCGGAATGGTACGAGCAGTACTTC CASSPEWYEQYF
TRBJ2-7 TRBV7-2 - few TGTGCCAGCAGCAGGGGGGGGAGGCACGAGCAGTACTTC CASSRGGRHEQYF
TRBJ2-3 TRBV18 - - TGTGCCAGCTCATTTTATAACCGGGACGATCCGACAGATACGCAGTATTTT CASSFYNRDDPTDTQYF
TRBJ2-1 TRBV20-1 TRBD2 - TGCACCACGAGCGGGAGTGAGAATGAGCAGTTCTTC CTTSGSENEQFF
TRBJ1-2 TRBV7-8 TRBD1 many TGTGCCAGCAGCTTAGGGGACAGGGTCTATGGCTACACCTTC CASSLGDRVYGYTF
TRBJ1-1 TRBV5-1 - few TGCGCCAGCAGCTTGGCCTCAGTTCGGGGCACTGAAGCTTTCTTT CASSLASVRGTEAFF
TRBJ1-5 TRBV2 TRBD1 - TGTGCCAGCAGTCTAACAGGGGCCAATCAGCCCCAGCATTTT CASSLTGANQPQHF
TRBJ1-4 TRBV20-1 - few TGCAGTGCTACGCGAGGAGGGGCAACTAATGAAAAACTGTTTTTT CSATRGGATNEKLFF
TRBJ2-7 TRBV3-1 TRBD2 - TGTGCCAGCAGCCAAGAGACTAGCGGGTACGAGCAGTACTTC CASSQETSGYEQYF
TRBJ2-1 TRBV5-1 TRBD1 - TGCGCCAGCAGCAGGGGACAGGCAACCTACAATGAGCAGTTCTTC CASSRGQATYNEQFF
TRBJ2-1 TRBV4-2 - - TGTGCCAGCAGCCAAGGGGGAAGCGAGCAGTTCTTC CASSQGGSEQFF
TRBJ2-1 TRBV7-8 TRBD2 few TGTGCCAGCAGCTCATTCCCGGTAGAGCTAGCGGGAGCAAATGAGCAGTTCTTC CASSSFPVELAGANEQFF
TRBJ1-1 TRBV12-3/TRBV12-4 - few TGTGCCAGCACCCTGGGGATGAACACTGAAGCTTTCTTT CASTLGMNTEAFF
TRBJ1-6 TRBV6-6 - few TGTGCCAGCAGCGTTAATTCACCCCTCCACTTT CASSVNSPLHF
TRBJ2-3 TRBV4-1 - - TGCGCCAGCAGCCAAGTTATCGGCAGGAGACACACAGATACGCAGTATTTT CASSQVIGRRHTDTQYF
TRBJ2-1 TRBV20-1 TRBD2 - TGCAGTGCGTTGGGACTAGCGGCAACTTACAATGAGCAGTTCTTC CSALGLAATYNEQFF
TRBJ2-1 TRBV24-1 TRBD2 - TGTGCCACCAGTGATCCCTGGACTAGCAATGAGCAGTTCTTC CATSDPWTSNEQFF
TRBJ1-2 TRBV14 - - TGTGCCAGCAGCCCGAAGCCGGGACGGGGATTCTATGATGGCTACACCTTC CASSPKPGRGFYDGYTF
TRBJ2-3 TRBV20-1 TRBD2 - TGCAGTGCTAGAGATGTTTTGGAACTAGCGGGAGGAAGCACAGATACGCAGTATTTT CSARDVLELAGGSTDTQYF
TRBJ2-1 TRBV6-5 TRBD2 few TGTGCCAGCAGTTCGACTGGACTAGCGGGGTACAATGAGCAGTTCTTC CASSSTGLAGYNEQFF
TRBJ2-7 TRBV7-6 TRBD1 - TGTGCCAGCAGCTCGTCAGGGGGCCACGAGCAGTACTTC CASSSSGGHEQYF
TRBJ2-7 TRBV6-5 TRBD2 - TGTGCCAGCAGTACAACTAGCGGGAGTTGGGTCGAGCAGTACTTC CASSTTSGSWVEQYF
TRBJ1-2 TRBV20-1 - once TGCAGTGCCCGGCAGGGATACGGGCCCTACTATGGCTACACCTTC CSARQGYGPYYGYTF
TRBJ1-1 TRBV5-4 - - TGTGCCAGCAGCCAGGGTGCCGGACAAGGGAACACTGAAGCTTTCTTT CASSQGAGQGNTEAFF
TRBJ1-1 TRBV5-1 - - TGCGCCAGCAGCTTGGTCCCGGGGGCGACTTACACTGAAGCTTTCTTT CASSLVPGATYTEAFF
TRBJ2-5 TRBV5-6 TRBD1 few TGTGCCAGCATCCATGGGACAGGGGGCTGGGGAGAGACCCAGTACTTC CASIHGTGGWGETQYF
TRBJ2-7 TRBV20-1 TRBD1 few TGCAGTGCTAGAGATCTGGGACAGGGTAACTACGAGCAGTACTTC CSARDLGQGNYEQYF
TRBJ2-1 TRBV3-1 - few TGTGCCAGCAGCCCCTCAGGTGAGGCCTATGAGCAGTTCTTC CASSPSGEAYEQFF
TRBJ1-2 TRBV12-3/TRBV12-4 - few TGTGCCAGCAGTCCATCAGGGATCGGCTACACCTTC CASSPSGIGYTF
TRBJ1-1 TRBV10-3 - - TGTGCCAGCGGGAAGAACACTGAAGCTTTCTTT CASGKNTEAFF
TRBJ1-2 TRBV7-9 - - TGTGCCAGCAGCTCGGGACGGTTTTATGGCTACACCTTC CASSSGRFYGYTF
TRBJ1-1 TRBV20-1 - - TGCAGTGCCCCCTCTCAGGGATACACTGAAGCTTTCTTT CSAPSQGYTEAFF
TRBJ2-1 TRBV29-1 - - TGCAGCGCGGCTGGTGTGACAGATGGGAGGAATGAGCAGTTCTTC CSAAGVTDGRNEQFF
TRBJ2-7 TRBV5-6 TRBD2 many TGTGCCAGCAGCTTGGATGGTAGCGGGGTGTCGTGGAACGAGCAGTACTTC CASSLDGSGVSWNEQYF
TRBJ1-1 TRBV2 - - TGTGCCAGCAGTGAACTGGAGGACACTGAAGCTTTCTTT CASSELEDTEAFF
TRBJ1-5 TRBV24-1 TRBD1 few TGTGCCACCTCGGGACAGGGAGGTCAGCCCCAGCATTTT CATSGQGGQPQHF
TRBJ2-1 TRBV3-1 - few TGTGCCAGCAGCCGCACCTGGCGGAAGAGCTCCTACAATGAGCAGTTCTTC CASSRTWRKSSYNEQFF
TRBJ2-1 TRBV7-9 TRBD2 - TGTGCCAGCAGCTTACGGAGCGGGAGTCAGGGAAATGAGCAGTTCTTC CASSLRSGSQGNEQFF
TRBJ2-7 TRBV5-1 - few TGCGCCAGCAGCTTGTGGTCCCCAAATCCCGAGCAGTACTTC CASSLWSPNPEQYF
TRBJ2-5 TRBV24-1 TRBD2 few TGTGCCACCAGTGATCCCGGGACTAGCGGGAGGAGTGCGGAGACCCAGTACTTC CATSDPGTSGRSAETQYF
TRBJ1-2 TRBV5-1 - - TGCGCCAGCCGACCCCCATATGAGGGGAGTTCTCAGAATGGCTATGGCTACACCTTC CASRPPYEGSSQNGYGYTF
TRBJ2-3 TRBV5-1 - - TGCGCCAGCAGCCAGTATGATGGAGCAGATACGCAGTATTTT CASSQYDGADTQYF
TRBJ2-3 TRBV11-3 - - TGTGCCAGCAGCTTAGGTCCCCGGGCGGGGCCCCTAGATACGCAGTATTTT CASSLGPRAGPLDTQYF
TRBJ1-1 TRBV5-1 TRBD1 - TGCGCCAGCAGCCGGGGACAGGGGCCGACTGAAGCTTTCTTT CASSRGQGPTEAFF